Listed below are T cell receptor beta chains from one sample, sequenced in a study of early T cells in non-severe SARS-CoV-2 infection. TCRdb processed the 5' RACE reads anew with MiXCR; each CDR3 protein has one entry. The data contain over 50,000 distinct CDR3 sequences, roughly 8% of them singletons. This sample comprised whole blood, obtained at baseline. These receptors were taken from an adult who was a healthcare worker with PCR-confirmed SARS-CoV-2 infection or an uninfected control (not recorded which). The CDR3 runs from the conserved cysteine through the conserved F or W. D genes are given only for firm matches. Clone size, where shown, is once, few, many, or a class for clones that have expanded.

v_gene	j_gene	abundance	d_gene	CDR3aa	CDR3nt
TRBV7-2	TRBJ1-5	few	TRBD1	CASSLMGDRAQPQHF	TGTGCCAGCAGCTTGATGGGGGACAGAGCTCAGCCCCAGCATTTT
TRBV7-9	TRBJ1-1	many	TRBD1	CATEKDRGDFAFF	TGTGCCACCGAGAAGGACAGGGGCGACTTCGCTTTCTTT
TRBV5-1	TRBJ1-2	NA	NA	CASSLDWAGGYTF	TGCGCCAGCAGCTTAGACTGGGCCGGCGGCTACACCTTC
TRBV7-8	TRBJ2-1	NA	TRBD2	CASSKFSWTRDFNEQFF	TGTGCCAGCAGCAAGTTTAGTTGGACTAGGGACTTCAATGAGCAGTTCTTC
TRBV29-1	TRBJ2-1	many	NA	CSVEDLGRTSPSSYNEQFF	TGCAGCGTTGAAGATCTTGGCAGGACTTCCCCCAGCTCCTACAATGAGCAGTTCTTC
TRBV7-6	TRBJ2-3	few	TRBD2	CASSREGRASTDTQYF	TGTGCCAGCAGCCGCGAAGGGAGGGCGTCCACAGATACGCAGTATTTT
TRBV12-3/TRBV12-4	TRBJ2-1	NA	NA	CASSPTSTNEQFF	TGTGCCAGCAGTCCGACTAGTACCAATGAGCAGTTCTTC
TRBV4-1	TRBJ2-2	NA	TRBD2	CASSHLAGRNTGELFF	TGCGCCAGCAGCCACCTAGCGGGACGAAACACCGGGGAGCTGTTTTTT
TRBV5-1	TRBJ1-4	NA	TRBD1	CASSYGTALNEKLFF	TGCGCCAGCAGCTACGGGACAGCACTAAATGAAAAACTGTTTTTT
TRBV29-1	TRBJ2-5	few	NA	CSVRQSRGTQYF	TGCAGCGTAAGACAAAGCAGGGGGACCCAGTACTTC
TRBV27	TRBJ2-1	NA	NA	CASTPRSSYNEQFF	TGTGCCAGCACCCCCCGAAGCTCCTACAATGAGCAGTTCTTC
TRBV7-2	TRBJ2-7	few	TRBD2	CASSLAGGDTYEQYF	TGTGCCAGCAGCTTAGCGGGAGGGGATACCTACGAGCAGTACTTC
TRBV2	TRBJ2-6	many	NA	CASSNKGGSGANVLTF	TGTGCCAGCAGCAATAAGGGGGGATCTGGGGCCAACGTCCTGACTTTC
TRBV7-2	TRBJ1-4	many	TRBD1	CASSPWDRAEKLFF	TGTGCCAGCAGCCCCTGGGACAGGGCCGAAAAACTGTTTTTT
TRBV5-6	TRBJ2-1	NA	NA	CASSLTGPLYNEQFF	TGTGCCAGCAGCCTTACGGGACCTCTCTACAATGAGCAGTTCTTC
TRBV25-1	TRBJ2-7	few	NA	CASKRSVLGRTYEQYF	TGTGCCAGCAAAAGGTCGGTGCTGGGAAGGACCTACGAGCAGTACTTC
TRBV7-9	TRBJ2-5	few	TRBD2	CASSVTSGRSKETQYF	TGTGCCAGCAGCGTAACTAGCGGGAGGTCTAAAGAGACCCAGTACTTC
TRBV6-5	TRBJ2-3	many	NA	CASSYTRPDSTDTQYF	TGTGCCAGCAGTTATACGCGGCCCGACTCCACAGATACGCAGTATTTT
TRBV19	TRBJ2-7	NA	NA	CASSLRDAHSYEQYF	TGTGCCAGTAGTCTCCGGGACGCCCACTCCTACGAGCAGTACTTC
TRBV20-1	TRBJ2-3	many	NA	CSASGSTDTQYF	TGCAGTGCTAGCGGGAGCACAGATACGCAGTATTTT
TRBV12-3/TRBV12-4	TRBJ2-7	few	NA	CASSLDRPGGQYF	TGTGCCAGCAGTTTGGACCGTCCCGGAGGGCAGTACTTC
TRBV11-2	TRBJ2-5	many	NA	CASSQQRGQQRETQYF	TGTGCCAGCAGCCAACAACGAGGGCAGCAACGAGAGACCCAGTACTTC
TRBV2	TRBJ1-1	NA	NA	CASMPNTEAFF	TGTGCCAGCATGCCGAACACTGAAGCTTTCTTT
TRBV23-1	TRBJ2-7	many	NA	CASSQCKKVSYEQYF	TGCGCCAGCAGTCAATGTAAGAAGGTATCCTACGAGCAGTACTTC
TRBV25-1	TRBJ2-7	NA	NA	CASSAAREQYF	TGTGCCAGCAGTGCCGCACGCGAGCAGTACTTC
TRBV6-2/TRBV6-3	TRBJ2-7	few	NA	CASSYRPAGTYEQSAEYF	TGTGCCAGCAGTTACCGGCCGGCGGGAACCTACGAGCAGTCGGCGGAGTACTTC
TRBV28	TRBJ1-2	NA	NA	CASSFLGDFYGYTF	TGTGCCAGCAGTTTTTTGGGAGATTTCTATGGCTACACCTTC
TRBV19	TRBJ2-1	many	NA	CASSISPSSYNEQFF	TGTGCCAGTAGTATCTCCCCTAGCAGCTACAATGAGCAGTTCTTC
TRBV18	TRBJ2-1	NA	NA	CASSPFGYNDYNEQFF	TGTGCCAGCTCACCATTTGGATACAACGACTACAATGAGCAGTTCTTC